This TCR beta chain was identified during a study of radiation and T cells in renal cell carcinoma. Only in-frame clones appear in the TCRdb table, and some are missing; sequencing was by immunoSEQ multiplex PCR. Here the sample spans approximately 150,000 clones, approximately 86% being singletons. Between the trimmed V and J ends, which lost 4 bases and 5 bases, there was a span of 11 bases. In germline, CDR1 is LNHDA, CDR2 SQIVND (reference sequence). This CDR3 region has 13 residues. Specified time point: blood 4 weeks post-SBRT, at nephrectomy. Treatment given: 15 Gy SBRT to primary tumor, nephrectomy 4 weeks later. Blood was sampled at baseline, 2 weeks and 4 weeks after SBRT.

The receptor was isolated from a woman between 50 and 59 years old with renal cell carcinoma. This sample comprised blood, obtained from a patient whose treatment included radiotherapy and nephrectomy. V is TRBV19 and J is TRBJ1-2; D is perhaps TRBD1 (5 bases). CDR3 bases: TGTGCCAGTAGTACTGGGGCAGGGTATGGCTACACCTTC. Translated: CASSTGAGYGYTF.